One sample yielded the 30 T cell receptor beta chains listed below, sequenced in a study of blood T cell repertoires in COVID-19 (dated by TCRdb to about 2020). The library was built by means of the immunoSEQ multiplex PCR assay. TCRdb obtained this table from immuneACCESS and retained in-frame rearrangements with V and J assigned. These tables miss some clones; where compared with another copy, unresolved V genes account for less than half of the shortfall, and the remainder is unexplained. The sample table shows approximately 100,000 clones, and more than 80% are seen once. Of the sample, 11% to 15% is held by the ten largest clones. Sequencing was done on a sample of peripheral blood. The receptors were sampled from a woman aged 60 to 75 with acute or convalescent COVID-19.

The rearrangement uses TRBV6-1 and TRBJ1-3, with D perhaps matching TRBD1 (5 bases). The CDR3 consists of 17 residues. Trimming removed 4 bases at V and 0 bases at J, with 16 bases between. Germline V gene sequence: CDR1 MNHNS, CDR2 SASEGT. CDR3: CASSVIRVQDSGNTIYF. CDR3 nucleotides: TGTGCCAGCAGTGTCATTAGGGTACAGGACTCTGGAAACACCATATATTTT.

The chain links TRBV5-4 to TRBJ2-1, with TRBD1 as a possible D gene (6 bases). CDR3 size: 14 residues. Germline V gene lookup returns CDR1 SGHNT and CDR2 YYREEE (reference sequence). V lost 4 bases and J 9 bases, leaving 17 bases between the germline ends. CDR3 region: CASSDRTGWSEQFF. The CDR3, as DNA: TGTGCCAGCAGCGACAGGACCGGTTGGAGTGAGCAGTTCTTC.

J is TRBJ1-2 and V is TRBV6-5; 8 bases align to TRBD1. The germline CDR1 and CDR2 sequences are MNHEY and SVGAGI. After removal of 1 base from V and 4 bases from J, the junction contained 5 bases not matched to a gene. This CDR3 comprises 15 residues. The CDR3 sequence is CASSYWDRRTYGYTF. The DNA of the CDR3 is TGTGCCAGCAGTTACTGGGACAGGCGAACCTATGGCTACACCTTC.

This rearrangement joins TRBV6-5 to TRBJ2-1; maybe TRBD2 (6 bases). This CDR3 has 15 residues. Germline CDR1 is MNHEY and CDR2 is SVGAGI. V gave up 2 bases and J gave up 0 bases, with 8 bases separating them. The CDR3 nucleotides are TGTGCCAGCAGTTACGCGGGAAGCTCCTACAATGAGCAGTTCTTC. Its translation is CASSYAGSSYNEQFF.

This chain uses TRBV2 with TRBJ2-3; 9 bases align to TRBD1. Germline CDR1 reads SNHLY; CDR2 reads FYNNEI. CDR3 length equals 15 residues. J gave up 3 bases and V 4 bases, and 5 bases lay outside the gene matches. CDR3 coding DNA: TGTGCCAGCAGTGGAGACAGGGGGAAAACAGATACGCAGTATTTT. Translation: CASSGDRGKTDTQYF.

V usage is TRBV3-1 (or the pseudogene TRBV3-2) and J usage is TRBJ2-1; TRBD1 is a possible D gene (5 bases). The germline CDR1 and CDR2 sequences are LGHDT and YNNKEL (reference sequence). Trimming removed 0 bases from V and 0 bases from J, with 12 bases in between. The CDR3 extends over 17 amino acids. The chain's CDR3 is CASSQDPGSLSYNEQFF. For the CDR3, the DNA is TGTGCCAGCAGCCAAGATCCAGGGTCCCTCTCCTACAATGAGCAGTTCTTC.

V and J are TRBV7-6 and TRBJ2-7; D remains unclear. This CDR3 is 15 amino acids long. Germline V CDR1 and CDR2: SGHVS, FNYEAQ. V was clipped by 4 bases and J by 3 bases, with 16 bases between them. The CDR3 nucleotides read TGTGCCAGCAGCTCCCGAGGCGCTAGAGGCTACGAGCAGTACTTC. This translates into CASSSRGARGYEQYF.

This clone was seen just once. V gene TRBV28 combines with J gene TRBJ1-2, with D possibly matching TRBD1 (6 bases). The germline V gene encodes CDR1 MDHEN and CDR2 SYDVKM. The CDR3 runs 13 residues. V dropped 7 bases and J dropped 2 bases, with 11 bases sitting between them. The CDR3 protein is CASISGANYGYTF. The CDR3 region has the DNA TGTGCCAGCATTTCAGGGGCGAACTATGGCTACACCTTC.

The J gene is TRBJ2-7, the V gene TRBV3-1 (or the pseudogene TRBV3-2); D not resolved. The V end lost 4 bases, the J end lost 0 bases, and 10 bases lay between the germline ends. The CDR3 extends over 14 amino acids. Germline assignment: CDR1 LGHDT and CDR2 YNNKEL (reference sequence). For the CDR3, the DNA is TGTGCCAGCAGCCTGCCGGGTCCCTCCTACGAGCAGTACTTC. This sequence encodes CASSLPGPSYEQYF.

The V gene is TRBV7-9, the J gene TRBJ1-1; D possibly corresponds to TRBD1 (5 bases). Looked up from germline, CDR1 is SEHNR and CDR2 is FQNEAQ (reference sequence). The CDR3 is 17 residues long. The V end was cut by 1 base, the J end by 5 bases, with 20 bases between. CDR3 DNA: TGTGCCAGCAGCTTAGGGGCCCCGGGGGTCCTTGGGACTGAAGCTTTCTTT. It is translated as CASSLGAPGVLGTEAFF.

A few counts support this clone. The chain joins TRBV5-6 to TRBJ1-2; 10 bases agree with TRBD1. After removal of 3 bases from V and 7 bases from J, the junction contained 9 bases not matched to a gene. The germline V gene has CDR1 SGHDT and CDR2 YYEEEE. CDR3 size: 15 residues. The CDR3 sequence: CASSSGTGVIGGYTF. CDR3 sequence (DNA): TGTGCCAGCAGCTCGGGGACAGGGGTTATTGGTGGCTACACCTTC.

The chain combines TRBV11-2 with TRBJ2-3; weak D call: TRBD2 (7 bases). CDR1 and CDR2 (germline): SGHAT, FQNNGV. The V gene lost 5 bases and the J gene lost 5 bases, with 20 bases spanning the gap. This CDR3 contains 16 residues. The CDR3 DNA sequence: TGTGCCAGCAGCCACCGTGGGGGGGCGTTTGGAGATACGCAGTATTTT. Its translation is CASSHRGGAFGDTQYF.

The chain is built from TRBV7-9 and TRBJ1-2, with 8 nucleotides matching TRBD1. The CDR3 totals 16 residues. Germline CDR1 and CDR2: SEHNR and FQNEAQ (reference sequence). V dropped 3 bases and J dropped 0; count of bases not matched to a gene: 6. In DNA form, the CDR3 reads TGTGCCAGCAGCTTCGGACAGGGATTAACTAACTATGGCTACACCTTC. It yields the protein CASSFGQGLTNYGYTF.

The chain employs TRBV7-2 and TRBJ1-4, with 12 bases matching TRBD1. Trimming at V came to 5 bases and at J to 3 bases, leaving 4 bases not matched to a gene. CDR1 and CDR2 (germline): SGHTA, FQGNSA. The CDR3 has 16 amino acids. CDR3: CASSPGTGGSNEKLFF. DNA for the CDR3: TGTGCCAGCAGCCCCGGGACAGGGGGCTCTAATGAAAAACTGTTTTTT. The full variable domain, with the rest looked up from reference TRBV7-2 and TRBJ1-4, is GAGVSQSPSNKVTEKGKDVELRCDPISGHTALYWYRQSLGQGLEFLIYFQGNSAPDKSGLPSDRFSAERTGGSVSTLTIQRTQQEDSAVYLCASSPGTGGSNEKLFFGSGTQLSVL.

The chain links TRBV5-4 to TRBJ2-2, with a tentative D call TRBD1 (6 bases). V was shortened by 5 bases and J by 4 bases, with 15 bases between the two germline ends. Germline values: CDR1 SGHNT, CDR2 YYREEE (reference sequence). This CDR3 has 15 residues. CDR3 loop: CASSSGTRVTGELFF. For the CDR3, the DNA is TGTGCCAGCAGTTCCGGGACACGGGTCACCGGGGAGCTGTTTTTT.

This clone has just one count. CDR3 in DNA: TGCGCCAGCAGCCAAGCCCCGGACAGGGGCAGGGATACGCAGTATTTT. Protein: CASSQAPDRGRDTQYF. The rearrangement links TRBV4-1 to TRBJ2-3; 9 nucleotides align to TRBD1. The CDR3 spans 16 residues. Germline CDR1 MGHRA, CDR2 YSYEKL. Trimming took 1 base from V and 6 from J; bases not matched to a gene: 8.

The V and J genes are TRBV6-6 and TRBJ2-7; 8 bases agree with TRBD2. Germline V gene sequence: CDR1 MNHNY, CDR2 SVGAGI (reference sequence). The CDR3 contains 15 residues. V lost 2 bases and J lost 2; bases outside the gene matches: 5. The CDR3 DNA is TGTGCCAGCAGTTACGTCTCGGGAGGGGCCTACGAGCAGTACTTC. Protein: CASSYVSGGAYEQYF.

The genes are TRBV5-1 and TRBJ2-2; D is uncertain. V was shortened by 5 bases and J by 2 bases, with 10 bases between the two germline ends. The CDR3 is made up of 14 amino acids. Germline assignment: CDR1 SGHRS and CDR2 YFSETQ. CDR3 residues: CASRVGSNTGELFF. CDR3 bases: TGCGCCAGCAGGGTCGGTTCTAACACCGGGGAGCTGTTTTTT.

This chain uses TRBV6-5 with TRBJ1-3, with a possible D match to TRBD1 (6 bases). From germline, CDR1 is MNHEY and CDR2 SVGAGI. The CDR3 sequence is 14 residues long. With 6 bases removed from V and 1 base from J, the gap between germline ends came to 10 bases. CDR3 residues: CASSLTGSGNTIYF. The CDR3 DNA is TGTGCCAGCAGCCTGACAGGTTCTGGAAACACCATATATTTT.

This clone was counted between two and nine times. This chain uses TRBV7-9 with TRBJ2-3; 11 bases map to TRBD2. Germline trimming cut 4 bases from V and 2 bases from J; bases unmatched to any gene: 5. The CDR3 has 16 amino acids. Germline V CDR1 and CDR2: SEHNR, FQNEAQ (reference sequence). Here the CDR3 reads CASSSLAGGSTDTQYF. CDR3 DNA: TGTGCCAGCAGCTCCCTAGCGGGGGGCTCCACAGATACGCAGTATTTT.

This chain joins TRBV25-1 and TRBJ2-7; TRBD2 matches at 10 bases. After removal of 6 bases from V and 3 bases from J, the junction contained 5 bases not matched to a gene. Per the germline V gene, CDR1 is MGHDK and CDR2 is SYGVNS. This CDR3 spans 14 amino acids. CDR3 protein: CASRSSSGSYEQYF. The CDR3 bases are TGTGCCAGCAGATCCTCTAGCGGGAGCTACGAGCAGTACTTC.

The J gene is TRBJ1-4, the V gene TRBV6-2 or TRBV6-3; 10 nucleotides align to TRBD1. The CDR3 totals 17 residues. V trimming: 5 bases; J trimming: 2 bases; junction bases outside the gene matches: 8. Per germline, CDR1 MNHEY and CDR2 SVGEGT. The CDR3 bases are TGTGCCAGCAGTCCGTCGGGACAGGGGTCGACTAATGAAAAACTGTTTTTT. The encoded protein is CASSPSGQGSTNEKLFF.

V gene TRBV27 combines with J gene TRBJ2-3; tentatively, D is TRBD1 (5 bases). The CDR3 is 16 residues long. V was pared by 2 bases and J by 0 bases, with 12 bases between. Germline assignment: CDR1 MNHEY and CDR2 SMNVEV (reference sequence). This CDR3 is CASSLGTGYSTDTQYF. The CDR3 nucleotides are TGTGCCAGCAGTTTAGGCACAGGCTACAGCACAGATACGCAGTATTTT.

J is TRBJ1-1 and V is TRBV10-3; 7 bases are a match to TRBD1. The CDR3 loop spans 15 amino acids. V was clipped by 7 bases and J by 3 bases; unmatched bases: 11. Germline CDR1 ENHRY, CDR2 SYGVKD. The CDR3 nucleotides read TGTGCCATCAAATCCTCCGACAGGGTGGACACTGAAGCTTTCTTT. It specifies CAIKSSDRVDTEAFF.

The V and J genes are TRBV3-1 (or the pseudogene TRBV3-2) and TRBJ2-3; D gene ambiguous. The V gene's germline CDR1 is LGHDT and CDR2 YNNKEL (reference sequence). The CDR3 contains 13 residues. The ends were cut back, 4 bases at V and 6 bases at J, with 11 bases in the middle. This chain's CDR3 is CASSRPTEDTQYF. Here the CDR3 DNA reads TGTGCCAGCAGCCGACCCACAGAGGATACGCAGTATTTT.

This chain connects TRBV28 to TRBJ2-7, with a possible D match to TRBD2 (5 bases). Germline lookup yields CDR1 MDHEN and CDR2 SYDVKM. Trimming shortened V by 11 bases and J by 2 bases, and 16 bases separated the two germline ends. CDR3 size: 13 residues. The CDR3 DNA is TGTGCCGTTACCCCCAGCGGACCCTACGAGCAGTACTTC. This translates into CAVTPSGPYEQYF.

The gene calls are TRBV2 and TRBJ2-5; 7 bases match TRBD2. With V trimmed by 4 bases and J by 1 base, 9 bases remained unmatched. Germline-derived CDR1 and CDR2 are SNHLY and FYNNEI. The CDR3 has 16 amino acids. In DNA, the CDR3 is TGTGCCAGCAGTGTTCCTACAGCGGGGTCCCAAGAGACCCAGTACTTC. Translated, it gives CASSVPTAGSQETQYF.

The rearrangement joins TRBV30 to TRBJ2-7; 8 bases map to TRBD1. Trimming took 8 bases from V and 5 from J; bases not matched to a gene: 14. The CDR3 totals 14 residues. CDR1 and CDR2 (germline): GTSNPN, SVGIG (reference sequence). CDR3 bases: TGTGCCAGCGAGACAGGGGCCCTAGCTGACGAGCAGTACTTC. Translating it yields CASETGALADEQYF.

J is TRBJ2-6 and V is TRBV5-1; D perhaps matches TRBD1 (5 bases). V was trimmed by 3 bases and J by 3 bases, leaving 13 bases between them. CDR3 size: 16 residues. Germline-derived CDR1 and CDR2 are SGHRS and YFSETQ. The CDR3 sequence is CASSYRFNFGANVLTF. The CDR3 region has the DNA TGCGCCAGCAGCTACAGGTTCAACTTTGGGGCCAACGTCCTGACTTTC.

The chain carries TRBV24-1 and TRBJ2-3; possibly TRBD2 for D (5 bases). CDR3 size: 18 residues. V was cut by 4 bases and J by 2 bases, with 21 bases left in between. Germline assignment: CDR1 KGHDR and CDR2 SFDVKD. This CDR3 reads CATSDPKGGPRATDTQYF. The CDR3 bases are TGTGCCACCAGTGACCCTAAGGGCGGACCGAGGGCCACAGATACGCAGTATTTT.